This T cell receptor (beta chain) emerged from a study of blood T cell repertoires in COVID-19. The wider study: COVID-19 samples collected from the United States, Italy and Spain covered acute and convalescent phases. T cells, B-cell-depleted T cells, or PBMCs provided the cDNA or gDNA that served as material.

In this sample, this clone turned up a few times. From germline, CDR1 is SGHNT and CDR2 YYREEE (reference sequence). This CDR3 has 11 amino acids. V lost 3 bases and J lost 3, with 3 bases in between. Per the study methods: Scientists estimated how many nucleated cells there were by amplifying reference gene primers. Clones were sequenced by immunoSEQ multiplex PCR, and TCRdb holds only the in-frame ones, with some missing. Clone size and the V and J calls come from that table; the DNA yielded D and trimming. Found here are 55,000 to 75,000 clones, more than 85% of them singletons; the top ten hold more than 6.5%.

V usage is TRBV5-4 and J usage is TRBJ1-2, with no clear D. Sequenced input: peripheral blood. The source of this sequence is a human donor with active COVID-19. The donor label of this sample is uncertain. The CDR3 bases are TGTGCCAGCAGCTCCTACTATGGCTACACCTTC. Translated, it gives CASSSYYGYTF.